Detailed here is one T cell receptor beta chain. The data stem from a study of PD-L1 blockade in urothelial cancer. About the study: Patients had received 0 to 3 prior chemotherapy regimens. Blood was tested 3 weeks (second dose) and 6 weeks into treatment.

Germline-derived CDR1 and CDR2 are KGHSH and LQKENI. V was pared by 1 base and J by 7 bases, with 26 bases between. This CDR3 has 19 residues. TCRdb keeps only in-frame clones here, not all; method: immunoSEQ multiplex PCR. The sample includes about 45,000 clones, about 91% of them seen just once. The sample was PBMCs, taken around atezolizumab (anti-PD-L1) treatment. This TCR derives from an elderly man with urothelial cancer. V and J are TRBV18 and TRBJ2-4; D might be TRBD1 (5 bases). Written as DNA, the CDR3 is TGTGCCAGCTCACCACAAGGGGTAGGGGCACCAGGATTGGGGAACATTCAGTACTTC. Amino acid sequence: CASSPQGVGAPGLGNIQYF.